Below, 10 T cell receptor beta chains from the same sample are listed, as sequenced in a study of T cell repertoires in cytomegalovirus infection. TCRdb called the reads again in MiXCR, with one record for every CDR3 protein. The sample includes roughly 860,000 distinct CDR3 sequences, approximately 32% seen only once; the top ten take approximately 13%. These TCRs' antigens remain unknown. Sequenced here: cultured CD8+ T cells from PBMCs, sampled from culture after CMV antigen stimulation. Receptors were obtained from a human donor in good health (CMV status not recorded). Some clones in this sample may be carry-over from other donors' samples.

The rearrangement links TRBV7-9 to TRBJ2-1, with D tentatively TRBD2 (6 bases). The CDR3 contains 14 residues. Germline V gene sequence: CDR1 SEHNR, CDR2 FQNEAQ (reference sequence). V shed 0 bases and J shed 8 bases, with 11 bases lying between them. The CDR3 reads CASSLADWEDEQFF. Written as DNA, the CDR3 is TGTGCCAGCAGCTTAGCAGACTGGGAGGATGAGCAGTTCTTC.

This chain connects TRBV6-6 to TRBJ1-1; 7 positions agree with TRBD1. The germline V gene has CDR1 MNHNY and CDR2 SVGAGI (reference sequence). This CDR3 is 15 amino acids long. The V and J ends lost 6 bases and 6 bases, in that order; junction bases with no gene match: 13. CDR3 sequence (DNA): TGTGCCAGCAGGCTACCGGGACAGCCTGGGCCTGAAGCTTTCTTT. This encodes CASRLPGQPGPEAFF.

This chain uses TRBV10-3 with TRBJ1-2, with 11 bases identical to TRBD1. This CDR3 is built from 14 residues. With V trimmed by 3 bases and J by 4 bases, 1 base remained unmatched. CDR1 and CDR2 from the germline V gene are ENHRY and SYGVKD. In DNA form, the CDR3 reads TGTGCCATCAGTGATGGGACAGGGGGCTATGGCTACACCTTC. Protein product: CAISDGTGGYGYTF.

The chain is built from TRBV12-3 or TRBV12-4 and TRBJ2-7; 15 nucleotides line up with TRBD2. The CDR3 contains 17 residues. J gave up 5 bases and V 5 bases, and 10 bases lay outside the gene matches. In nucleotides, the CDR3 is TGTGCCAGCAGTGGGACTAGCGGGGGGCCCGCCCTCCACGAGCAGTACTTC. This translates into CASSGTSGGPALHEQYF.

Notes on this clonotype: One junction end disagrees with the germline gene, perhaps due to a read error. V usage is TRBV7-9 and J usage is TRBJ2-3, with D tentatively TRBD1 or TRBD2 (6 bases each). This CDR3 has 17 residues. The germline V gene has CDR1 SEHNR and CDR2 FQNEAQ (reference sequence). The DNA of the CDR3 is TGTGCCAGCAGCGCAGCTGGGGGGCCACGCGGGCCAGATACGCGGTATTTT. Amino acids: CASSAAGGPRGPDTRYF.

V usage is TRBV6-2 or TRBV6-3 and J usage is TRBJ2-7, with TRBD2 matching 12 bases. The CDR3 runs 18 residues. Trimming took 0 bases from V and 4 from J; bases not matched to a gene: 10. CDR1 is MNHEY and CDR2 is SVGEGT in the germline V gene. The CDR3 sequence is CASSYSRLTSGGTYEQYF. CDR3 DNA sequence: TGTGCCAGCAGTTACTCCCGGTTGACTAGCGGGGGAACTTACGAGCAGTACTTC.

In regard to this clonotype: A much larger clone differs from this one at a single base, so this may be a read error. This CDR3 is missing its conserved last phenylalanine or tryptophan, likely due to a read error. The chain recombines TRBV7-2 with TRBJ2-6; tentative D call: TRBD1 (6 bases). The V end lost 7 bases, the J end lost 2 bases, and 18 bases lay between the germline ends. Germline V CDR1 and CDR2: SGHTA, FQGNSA. This CDR3 comprises 17 residues. CDR3 amino acids: CASTIGGPGPGANVLTS. The CDR3 DNA reads TGTGCCAGCACCATTGGGGGCCCAGGTCCTGGGGCCAACGTCCTGACTTCC.

The rearrangement uses TRBV5-6 and TRBJ1-1, with D hard to call. CDR1 and CDR2 from the germline V gene are SGHDT and YYEEEE. The V end lost 2 bases, the J end lost 11 bases, and 16 bases lay between the germline ends. This CDR3 is 13 amino acids long. CDR3 in DNA: TGTGCCAGCAGCTTCGGACCGGGTCTACGGGCTTTCTTT. The encoded protein is CASSFGPGLRAFF.

V and J are TRBV4-1 and TRBJ2-7, with 11 nucleotides matching TRBD2. The V segment lost 0 bases and the J segment 0 bases; nucleotides outside the gene matches: 16. This CDR3 contains 21 residues. Germline CDR1 reads MGHRA; CDR2 reads YSYEKL. The CDR3 region is CASSQEALPGLAEGSSYEQYV. DNA for the CDR3: TGCGCCAGCAGCCAAGAGGCGCTGCCGGGACTAGCGGAGGGAAGCTCCTACGAGCAGTACGTC.

This clonotype was found many times. The V and J genes are TRBV11-2 and TRBJ2-7; D remains unclear. The germline gives CDR1 SGHAT, CDR2 FQNNGV. The CDR3 totals 13 residues. Trimming stripped 5 bases from V and 3 bases from J, with 11 bases between. Here the CDR3 reads CASSRTESYEQYV. Here the CDR3 DNA reads TGTGCCAGCAGCCGGACGGAAAGCTACGAGCAGTACGTC.